Listed below are T cell receptor beta chains from one sample, sequenced in a study of T cell changes during pregnancy in multiple sclerosis. Sequencing used immunoSEQ multiplex PCR; TCRdb keeps in-frame clones, though not all of them. The sample includes roughly 90,000 clones, 90% to 95% of them seen just once. Sequenced material: peripheral blood, taken in the first trimester of pregnancy. The receptor source for this set is a female donor with multiple sclerosis, enrolled in a pregnancy study. Both conserved end residues are part of each CDR3. Each record gives: V gene, clone size, J gene, D gene, CDR3 DNA, CDR3 protein. D genes are given only for firm matches. Expanded clones are given a class, and other clones once, few, many or no size at all.

v_call: TRBV7-6; clone_size: .; j_call: TRBJ2-1; d_call: .; cdr3_nt: TGTGCCAGCAGCCAGGGGCCGTACAATGAGCAGTTCTTC; cdr3_aa: CASSQGPYNEQFF
v_call: TRBV27; clone_size: .; j_call: TRBJ2-1; d_call: .; cdr3_nt: TGTGCCAGCAGTTTAATAGGGGCACCTAGCTCCTACAATGAGCAGTTCTTC; cdr3_aa: CASSLIGAPSSYNEQFF
v_call: TRBV12-5; clone_size: .; j_call: TRBJ2-1; d_call: TRBD1; cdr3_nt: TGTGCTAGTGGTCAGGGACAGGGGGCATCGAGCTCCTACAATGAGCAGTTCTTC; cdr3_aa: CASGQGQGASSSYNEQFF
v_call: TRBV11-2; clone_size: .; j_call: TRBJ1-2; d_call: .; cdr3_nt: TGTGCCAGCAGCTTAGGGACAGCTTATGGCTACACCTTC; cdr3_aa: CASSLGTAYGYTF
v_call: TRBV9; clone_size: .; j_call: TRBJ2-7; d_call: .; cdr3_nt: TGTGCCAGCAGCGTAGATCGAGCAAGTAGCTCCTACGAGCAGTACTTC; cdr3_aa: CASSVDRASSSYEQYF
v_call: TRBV4-1; clone_size: once; j_call: TRBJ1-2; d_call: .; cdr3_nt: TGCGCCAGCACACCGGGTGGGGCCTCGGGCTACACCTTC; cdr3_aa: CASTPGGASGYTF
v_call: TRBV27; clone_size: .; j_call: TRBJ1-1; d_call: .; cdr3_nt: TGTGCCAGCCGGGGGACGAACACTGAAGCTTTCTTT; cdr3_aa: CASRGTNTEAFF
v_call: TRBV6-5; clone_size: .; j_call: TRBJ1-4; d_call: .; cdr3_nt: TGTGCCAGCAGCCCTAGTGGGGGGTTTAATGAAAAACTGTTTTTT; cdr3_aa: CASSPSGGFNEKLFF
v_call: TRBV19; clone_size: .; j_call: TRBJ2-2; d_call: TRBD2; cdr3_nt: TGTGCCAGTAGTATGTACAGCGGGGGGTCCGGGGAGCTGTTTTTT; cdr3_aa: CASSMYSGGSGELFF
v_call: TRBV7-9; clone_size: .; j_call: TRBJ1-4; d_call: .; cdr3_nt: TGTGCCAGCAGCTTACCAGCAAAGGAGACAGGCGAAAAACTGTTTTTT; cdr3_aa: CASSLPAKETGEKLFF
v_call: TRBV19; clone_size: .; j_call: TRBJ2-1; d_call: .; cdr3_nt: TGTGCCAGTATCGAGGCCGGGGAGCAGTTCTTC; cdr3_aa: CASIEAGEQFF
v_call: TRBV29-1; clone_size: .; j_call: TRBJ2-1; d_call: .; cdr3_nt: TGCAGCGTTGGATCAGTCAATGAGCAGTTCTTC; cdr3_aa: CSVGSVNEQFF
v_call: TRBV9; clone_size: .; j_call: TRBJ2-1; d_call: TRBD2; cdr3_nt: TGTGCCAGCAGCGTAGGTGAGACTAGCGGGGGCCAGAACAATGAGCAGTTCTTC; cdr3_aa: CASSVGETSGGQNNEQFF
v_call: TRBV11-2; clone_size: .; j_call: TRBJ2-1; d_call: .; cdr3_nt: TGTGCCAGCAGCTCCCTCTCCCGCTACAATGAGCAGTTCTTC; cdr3_aa: CASSSLSRYNEQFF
v_call: TRBV5-1; clone_size: .; j_call: TRBJ1-5; d_call: .; cdr3_nt: TGCGCCAGCAGCTTGGGGGAGGCAAGGAATCAGCCCCAGCATTTT; cdr3_aa: CASSLGEARNQPQHF
v_call: TRBV20-1; clone_size: .; j_call: TRBJ2-5; d_call: .; cdr3_nt: TGCAGTGCTAGACGGTCTGAGACCCAGTACTTC; cdr3_aa: CSARRSETQYF
v_call: TRBV2; clone_size: .; j_call: TRBJ2-5; d_call: .; cdr3_nt: TGTGCCAGCAGACAAAAGACCCAGTACTTC; cdr3_aa: CASRQKTQYF
v_call: TRBV5-5; clone_size: .; j_call: TRBJ1-2; d_call: .; cdr3_nt: TGTGCCAGCCGACCTCGCCCGGGAAGCTACACCTTC; cdr3_aa: CASRPRPGSYTF
v_call: TRBV19; clone_size: .; j_call: TRBJ2-3; d_call: TRBD2; cdr3_nt: TGTGCCAGTAGTGGAGCGGGGGGCACAGATACGCAGTATTTT; cdr3_aa: CASSGAGGTDTQYF
v_call: TRBV6-5; clone_size: .; j_call: TRBJ2-3; d_call: TRBD1; cdr3_nt: TGTGCCAGCAAAGCCGGGACAGGGCACACAGATACGCAGTATTTT; cdr3_aa: CASKAGTGHTDTQYF
v_call: TRBV7-9; clone_size: .; j_call: TRBJ2-7; d_call: TRBD1; cdr3_nt: TGTGCCAGCAGCTTAGGCGGTTACAGGGGGCGAAACTACGAGCAGTACTTC; cdr3_aa: CASSLGGYRGRNYEQYF
v_call: TRBV5-8; clone_size: .; j_call: TRBJ2-7; d_call: TRBD2; cdr3_nt: TGTGCCAGCGGTGAAGCGGGGGTCTCCTACGAGCAGTACTTC; cdr3_aa: CASGEAGVSYEQYF
v_call: TRBV6-5; clone_size: .; j_call: TRBJ1-1; d_call: .; cdr3_nt: TGTGCCAGCAGTTACTTTTTGACTGATGAAGCTTTCTTT; cdr3_aa: CASSYFLTDEAFF
v_call: TRBV5-1; clone_size: .; j_call: TRBJ1-1; d_call: TRBD1; cdr3_nt: TGCGCCAGCAGCTACTCTTCCGGGACAGGGCTTCCGGGGGCTGAAGCTTTCTTT; cdr3_aa: CASSYSSGTGLPGAEAFF
v_call: TRBV6-4; clone_size: .; j_call: TRBJ2-2; d_call: TRBD1; cdr3_nt: TGTGCCAGCTCAGTTCACGGGACAGGGTTTCCCGGGGAGCTGTTTTTT; cdr3_aa: CASSVHGTGFPGELFF
v_call: TRBV6-5; clone_size: .; j_call: TRBJ1-2; d_call: TRBD1; cdr3_nt: TGTGCCAGCAGTTACTCTGGGACAGCTTTTTACTATGGCTACACCTTC; cdr3_aa: CASSYSGTAFYYGYTF
v_call: TRBV27; clone_size: few; j_call: TRBJ1-1; d_call: .; cdr3_nt: TGTGCCACCATAACAGGGAACACTGAAGCTTTCTTT; cdr3_aa: CATITGNTEAFF
v_call: TRBV15; clone_size: .; j_call: TRBJ2-2; d_call: .; cdr3_nt: TGTGCCACCAGCAGAGATAAGGGGTCGAACACCGGGGAGCTGTTTTTT; cdr3_aa: CATSRDKGSNTGELFF
v_call: TRBV7-8; clone_size: .; j_call: TRBJ1-1; d_call: .; cdr3_nt: TGTGCCAGCAGCTCGCCAGGCGTGAACACTGAAGCTTTCTTT; cdr3_aa: CASSSPGVNTEAFF
v_call: TRBV4-1; clone_size: .; j_call: TRBJ2-2; d_call: TRBD1; cdr3_nt: TGCGCCAGCAGCCACCGGACAGGGGAGACCGGGGAGCTGTTTTTT; cdr3_aa: CASSHRTGETGELFF
v_call: TRBV5-1; clone_size: .; j_call: TRBJ2-7; d_call: TRBD2; cdr3_nt: TGCGCCAGCAGGGGCGGGACTAGCGGGGCCTCAACCTTCCTAAACCCATCCTACGAGCAGTACTTC; cdr3_aa: CASRGGTSGASTFLNPSYEQYF
v_call: TRBV5-8; clone_size: .; j_call: TRBJ1-5; d_call: TRBD1; cdr3_nt: TGTGCCAGCAGCATTGGGACAGACCAAGGGTACGGCAATCAGCCCCAGCATTTT; cdr3_aa: CASSIGTDQGYGNQPQHF
v_call: TRBV13; clone_size: .; j_call: TRBJ2-7; d_call: TRBD2; cdr3_nt: TGTGCCAGCAGCTTAGTTCGGGGGGGGGAGCAGTACTTC; cdr3_aa: CASSLVRGGEQYF
v_call: TRBV18; clone_size: once; j_call: TRBJ2-7; d_call: TRBD1; cdr3_nt: TGTGCCAGCTCACCGGACAGGGACGAGCAGTACTTC; cdr3_aa: CASSPDRDEQYF
v_call: TRBV12-5; clone_size: .; j_call: TRBJ1-5; d_call: TRBD1; cdr3_nt: TGTGCTAGTGGTCTACGGACAGGGGGGCAGCCCCAGCATTTT; cdr3_aa: CASGLRTGGQPQHF
v_call: TRBV29-1; clone_size: .; j_call: TRBJ2-5; d_call: TRBD1; cdr3_nt: TGCAGCGTACAGGGGGCGTTGGAGGAGACCCAGTACTTC; cdr3_aa: CSVQGALEETQYF
v_call: TRBV27; clone_size: .; j_call: TRBJ2-1; d_call: TRBD2; cdr3_nt: TGTGCCAGCAGTTCACTAGCGGGGATTGGGGAGCAGTTCTTC; cdr3_aa: CASSSLAGIGEQFF
v_call: TRBV10-1; clone_size: .; j_call: TRBJ1-2; d_call: .; cdr3_nt: TGCGCCAGCAGTGTACAGGTCGCTAACTATGGCTACACCTTC; cdr3_aa: CASSVQVANYGYTF
v_call: TRBV5-1; clone_size: .; j_call: TRBJ2-3; d_call: .; cdr3_nt: TGCGCCAGCAGCCCCAATTCAGGGGGGATAAATACGCAGTATTTT; cdr3_aa: CASSPNSGGINTQYF
v_call: TRBV6-4; clone_size: .; j_call: TRBJ1-1; d_call: .; cdr3_nt: TGTGCCAGCAGTGACTCTTCCGGAACAGGGTCCTTGGCTTTCTTT; cdr3_aa: CASSDSSGTGSLAFF
v_call: TRBV4-1; clone_size: .; j_call: TRBJ1-5; d_call: .; cdr3_nt: TGCGCCAGCAGCCAAGAGCTCCAAGCGGGGGGCAATCAGCCCCAGCATTTT; cdr3_aa: CASSQELQAGGNQPQHF
v_call: TRBV30; clone_size: .; j_call: TRBJ2-2; d_call: .; cdr3_nt: TGTGCCTGGAGAGGTGGGGGCTACACCGGGGAGCTGTTTTTT; cdr3_aa: CAWRGGGYTGELFF
v_call: TRBV2; clone_size: .; j_call: TRBJ1-5; d_call: TRBD1; cdr3_nt: TGTGCCAGCAGCACCGGGACAGGGGGCCACACTCAGCCCCAGCATTTT; cdr3_aa: CASSTGTGGHTQPQHF
v_call: TRBV6-1; clone_size: .; j_call: TRBJ1-2; d_call: TRBD1; cdr3_nt: TGTGCCAGCAGTGAAGCACCAGGGGGCGCGGGTGGCTACACCTTC; cdr3_aa: CASSEAPGGAGGYTF
v_call: TRBV7-8; clone_size: few; j_call: TRBJ1-5; d_call: TRBD1; cdr3_nt: TGTGCCAGCAGCATCGACAGGGCGAATCAGCCCCAGCATTTT; cdr3_aa: CASSIDRANQPQHF
v_call: TRBV6-6; clone_size: .; j_call: TRBJ1-3; d_call: TRBD1; cdr3_nt: TGTGCCAGCAGACTACAGGGGACTGGAAACACCATATATTTT; cdr3_aa: CASRLQGTGNTIYF
v_call: TRBV13; clone_size: once; j_call: TRBJ2-1; d_call: TRBD2; cdr3_nt: TGTGCCAGCAGCCACGGACTAGCGGGGGGGAGAAGGTACAATGAGCAGTTCTTC; cdr3_aa: CASSHGLAGGRRYNEQFF
v_call: TRBV2; clone_size: .; j_call: TRBJ1-1; d_call: .; cdr3_nt: TGTGCCAGCAGTGAAGCCCGCAGGTTATTCATGAACACTGAAGCTTTCTTT; cdr3_aa: CASSEARRLFMNTEAFF
v_call: TRBV20-1; clone_size: .; j_call: TRBJ2-5; d_call: .; cdr3_nt: TGCAGTGCCTCAGGAGAGACCCAGTACTTC; cdr3_aa: CSASGETQYF
v_call: TRBV6-5; clone_size: .; j_call: TRBJ1-5; d_call: .; cdr3_nt: TGTGCCAGCAGTTACTGGGAGGGGTATCAGCCCCAGCATTTT; cdr3_aa: CASSYWEGYQPQHF
v_call: TRBV9; clone_size: .; j_call: TRBJ2-5; d_call: TRBD1; cdr3_nt: TGTGCCAGCAGCGTGGACAGGGGCTACCAAGAGACCCAGTACTTC; cdr3_aa: CASSVDRGYQETQYF
v_call: TRBV13; clone_size: .; j_call: TRBJ2-1; d_call: TRBD1; cdr3_nt: TGTGCCAGCAGCCTCCGGACAGGCTACAATGAGCAGTTCTTC; cdr3_aa: CASSLRTGYNEQFF
v_call: TRBV7-9; clone_size: .; j_call: TRBJ2-1; d_call: .; cdr3_nt: TGTGCCAGCAGCTTAGGGGGCGATGAGCAGTTCTTC; cdr3_aa: CASSLGGDEQFF
v_call: TRBV6-1; clone_size: .; j_call: TRBJ2-5; d_call: TRBD1; cdr3_nt: TGTGCCAGCAGTCCCCGGTTACAGGGGGAGACCCAGTACTTC; cdr3_aa: CASSPRLQGETQYF